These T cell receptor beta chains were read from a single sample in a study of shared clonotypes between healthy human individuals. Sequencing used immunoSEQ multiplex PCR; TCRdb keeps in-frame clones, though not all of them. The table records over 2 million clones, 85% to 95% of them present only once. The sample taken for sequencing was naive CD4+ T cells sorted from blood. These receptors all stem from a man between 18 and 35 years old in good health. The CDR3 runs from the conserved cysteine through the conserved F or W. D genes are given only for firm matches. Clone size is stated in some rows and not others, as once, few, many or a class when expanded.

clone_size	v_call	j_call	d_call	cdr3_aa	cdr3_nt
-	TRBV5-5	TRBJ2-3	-	CASSKGFDTQYF	TGTGCCAGCAGCAAGGGGTTCGATACGCAGTATTTT
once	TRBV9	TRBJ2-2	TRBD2	CASSAGTSRVPGELFF	TGTGCCAGCAGCGCCGGGACTAGCCGGGTTCCCGGGGAGCTGTTTTTT
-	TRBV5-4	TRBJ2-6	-	CASSSTGSGANVLTF	TGTGCCAGCAGCTCTACAGGTTCCGGGGCCAACGTCCTGACTTTC
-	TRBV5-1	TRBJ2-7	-	CASSLVASATYEQYF	TGCGCCAGCAGCTTGGTGGCTAGCGCGACCTACGAGCAGTACTTC
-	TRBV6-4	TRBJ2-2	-	CASSEFGQVGGELFF	TGTGCCAGCAGTGAGTTTGGTCAGGTCGGAGGGGAGCTGTTTTTT
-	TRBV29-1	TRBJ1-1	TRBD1	CSVHGQGATEAFF	TGCAGCGTCCACGGACAGGGGGCCACTGAAGCTTTCTTT
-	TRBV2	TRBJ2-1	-	CATPTEELGEQFF	TGTGCCACCCCCACCGAGGAGCTGGGTGAGCAGTTCTTC
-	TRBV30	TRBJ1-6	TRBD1	CAWSGGQFNSPLHF	TGTGCCTGGAGCGGGGGACAGTTTAATTCACCCCTCCACTTT
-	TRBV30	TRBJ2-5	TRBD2	CAWRLAGVETQYF	TGTGCCTGGAGGTTAGCGGGAGTAGAGACCCAGTACTTC
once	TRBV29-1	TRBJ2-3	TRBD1	CSARPPTGMTDTQYF	TGCAGCGCTAGGCCACCGACAGGGATGACAGATACGCAGTATTTT
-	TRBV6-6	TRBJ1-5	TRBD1	CASRSIDRDNQPQHF	TGTGCCAGCAGAAGTATTGACAGGGACAATCAGCCCCAGCATTTT
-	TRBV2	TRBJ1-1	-	CASSDLVRANTEAFF	TGTGCCAGCAGTGATCTTGTCAGGGCGAACACTGAAGCTTTCTTT
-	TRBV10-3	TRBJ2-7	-	CAISGSEDVRTYEQYF	TGTGCCATCAGTGGATCAGAAGACGTTAGAACCTACGAGCAGTACTTC
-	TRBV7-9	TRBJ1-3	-	CASSQLGLTSGNTIYF	TGTGCCAGCAGCCAACTGGGACTCACCTCTGGAAACACCATATATTTT
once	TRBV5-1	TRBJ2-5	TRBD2	CASSNGLLAGQETQYF	TGCGCCAGCAGCAACGGCCTTCTAGCGGGCCAAGAGACCCAGTACTTC
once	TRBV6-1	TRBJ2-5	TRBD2	CASSEARGVYQETQYF	TGTGCCAGCAGTGAAGCCCGGGGGGTGTACCAAGAGACCCAGTACTTC
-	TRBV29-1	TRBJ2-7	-	CSVVFSYEQYF	TGCAGCGTTGTCTTCTCCTACGAGCAGTACTTC
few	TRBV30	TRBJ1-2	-	CAWGQANYGYTF	TGTGCCTGGGGGCAGGCGAACTATGGCTACACCTTC
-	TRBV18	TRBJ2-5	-	CASSPPISRETQYF	TGTGCCAGCTCACCACCGATTAGCCGGGAGACCCAGTACTTC
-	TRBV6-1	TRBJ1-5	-	CASALPGAQPQHF	TGTGCCAGTGCTCTGCCAGGGGCGCAGCCCCAGCATTTT
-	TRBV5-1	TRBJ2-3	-	CASSLNLADTQYF	TGCGCCAGCAGCTTGAATCTTGCAGATACGCAGTATTTT
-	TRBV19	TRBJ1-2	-	CASSLPLRGYTF	TGTGCCAGTAGCCTCCCCTTACGGGGCTACACCTTC
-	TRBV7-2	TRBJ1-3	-	CASSGSFSGNTIYF	TGTGCCAGCAGCGGCTCCTTCTCTGGAAACACCATATATTTT
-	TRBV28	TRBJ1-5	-	CASSFPGLNNQPQHF	TGTGCCAGCAGTTTCCCTGGGCTTAACAATCAGCCCCAGCATTTT
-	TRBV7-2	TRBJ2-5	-	CASSLGLEETQYF	TGTGCCAGCAGCTTAGGCCTAGAAGAGACCCAGTACTTC
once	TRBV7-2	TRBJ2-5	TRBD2	CASSLAGTTQETQYF	TGTGCCAGCAGCTTAGCCGGGACTACCCAAGAGACCCAGTACTTC
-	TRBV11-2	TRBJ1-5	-	CASSLAGYSNQPQHF	TGTGCCAGCAGCTTAGCAGGATATAGCAATCAGCCCCAGCATTTT
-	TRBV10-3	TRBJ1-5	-	CAISGGTGTNPYSNQPQHF	TGTGCCATCAGTGGAGGTACCGGGACAAATCCCTATAGCAATCAGCCCCAGCATTTT
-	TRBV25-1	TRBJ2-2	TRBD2	CASSPSSGRANTGELFF	TGTGCCAGCAGTCCTAGTAGCGGGAGGGCCAACACCGGGGAGCTGTTTTTT
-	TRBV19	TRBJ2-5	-	CASARGVQETQYF	TGTGCCAGCGCGCGAGGGGTCCAAGAGACCCAGTACTTC